One sample yielded the 24 T cell receptor beta chains listed below, sequenced in a study of control samples from healthy donors and cancer patients. Produced via immunoSEQ multiplex PCR; TCRdb's table is partial and in-frame only. Of tens of thousands of clones listed, about four fifths are singletons. Sequencing was carried out using blood. The receptors come from a man in his forties or fifties in good health.

The chain carries TRBV24-1 and TRBJ2-1; D ambiguous. V gave up 4 bases and J gave up 9 bases, with 12 bases separating them. CDR3 length: 13 amino acids. The germline CDR1 and CDR2 sequences are KGHDR and SFDVKD. CDR3 sequence: CATSEPSTREQFF. CDR3 DNA: TGTGCCACCAGTGAACCTAGTACTCGTGAGCAGTTCTTC.

This clone appeared a single time. The chain joins TRBV4-2 to TRBJ2-1; TRBD2 matches at 7 bases. Trimming at V came to 0 bases and at J to 4 bases, leaving 6 bases not matched to a gene. The CDR3 has 16 residues. The V gene's germline CDR1 is LGHNA and CDR2 YNFKEQ. The CDR3 DNA is TGTGCCAGCAGCCAAGATCGAGCGGGAAAATACAATGAGCAGTTCTTC. Its translation: CASSQDRAGKYNEQFF.

In this sample, this clone turned up a few times. The chain couples TRBV18 to TRBJ2-7; 9 bases map to TRBD1. The CDR3 consists of 15 residues. The V and J ends lost 3 bases and 4 bases, in that order; junction bases with no gene match: 7. Germline lookup yields CDR1 KGHSH and CDR2 LQKENI. DNA of the CDR3: TGTGCCAGCTCACCGGGACAGGGCTATCCTTACGAGCAGTACTTC. It codes for CASSPGQGYPYEQYF.

This sequence joins TRBV5-8 and TRBJ2-1; 9 bases are a match to TRBD2. The V gene end was trimmed by 4 bases and the J gene end by 2 bases; junction bases not matched to a gene: 4. CDR3 length: 15 amino acids. Germline V CDR1 and CDR2: SGHTS, YDEGEE. CDR3 nucleotide sequence: TGTGCCAGCAGCCCGGGACTAGCAACCTACAATGAGCAGTTCTTC. It translates to CASSPGLATYNEQFF. The variable domain in full, with the rest retrieved from reference TRBV5-8 and TRBJ2-1, is EAGVTQSPTHLIKTRGQQATLRCSPISGHTSVYWYQQALGLGLQFLLWYDEGEERNRGNFPPRFSGRQFPNYSSELNVNALELEDSALYLCASSPGLATYNEQFFGPGTRLTVL.

This chain connects TRBV6-6 to TRBJ2-7; D perhaps matches TRBD2 (6 bases). Germline V gene sequence: CDR1 MNHNY, CDR2 SVGAGI (reference sequence). V shed 5 bases and J shed 1 base, with 12 bases lying between them. This CDR3 contains 14 residues. The CDR3 here is CASSAGSRSYEQYF. In DNA form, the CDR3 reads TGTGCCAGCAGTGCGGGATCCCGGTCCTACGAGCAGTACTTC.

This sequence joins TRBV10-2 and TRBJ2-1; 12 bases line up with TRBD2. This CDR3 has 15 residues. Per the germline V gene, CDR1 is WSHSY and CDR2 is SAAADI. V lost 3 bases to trimming and J lost 6 bases; unmatched junction nucleotides: 3. The CDR3 DNA follows: TGCGCCAGCAGTGACACTAGCGGGAGGACCAATGAGCAGTTCTTC. The encoded protein is CASSDTSGRTNEQFF.

V gene TRBV3-1 (or the pseudogene TRBV3-2) combines with J gene TRBJ2-7; the D is unclear. V was clipped by 4 bases and J by 4 bases, with 14 bases between them. The CDR3 has 14 residues. Germline CDR1 is LGHDT and CDR2 is YNNKEL (reference sequence). The CDR3 DNA reads TGTGCCAGCAGCCCAGGAGAAGGCTTGTACGAGCAGTACTTC. Protein: CASSPGEGLYEQYF.

The chain recombines TRBV18 with TRBJ1-1; D is undetermined. Germline V lookup: CDR1 KGHSH, CDR2 LQKENI. V lost 3 bases and J lost 1, with 9 bases in between. This CDR3 comprises 14 residues. This CDR3 reads CASSPRRENTEAFF. CDR3 sequence (DNA): TGTGCCAGCTCACCGAGGAGAGAGAACACTGAAGCTTTCTTT. Filled out from reference TRBV18 and TRBJ1-1, the complete variable domain reads NAGVMQNPRHLVRRRGQEARLRCSPMKGHSHVYWYRQLPEEGLKFMVYLQKENIIDESGMPKERFSAEFPKEGPSILRIQQVVRGDSAAYFCASSPRRENTEAFFGQGTRLTVV.

CDR3 in amino acids: CATRDRGNSPLHF. DNA of the CDR3: TGTGCCACCAGGGACAGGGGGAATTCACCCCTCCACTTT. The V call is TRBV24-1, the J call TRBJ1-6; 10 bases align to TRBD1. V gave up 7 bases and J gave up 7 bases; unmatched junction bases: 0. CDR3 length: 13 amino acids. Germline V gene lookup returns CDR1 KGHDR and CDR2 SFDVKD.

The chain carries TRBV24-1 and TRBJ1-2; D not resolved. Germline lookup yields CDR1 KGHDR and CDR2 SFDVKD. The CDR3 has 14 amino acids. Deletions cut 2 bases from V and 0 bases from J, with 6 bases between. CDR3: CATSDSRANYGYTF. CDR3 DNA sequence: TGTGCCACCAGTGATTCCCGGGCTAACTATGGCTACACCTTC.

The chain carries TRBV12-1 and TRBJ2-2; the table's D call of TRBD2 was not tested on the DNA. TRBV12-1 is designated a pseudogene. The CDR3 is made up of 15 amino acids. The CDR3 DNA reads as TGTGCCAGCAGCTTTGGCGGGAGAATCACCGGGGAGCTGTTTTTT. Translating gives CASSFGGRITGELFF.

V usage is TRBV19 and J usage is TRBJ2-2; TRBD2 might be the D (6 bases). The CDR3 consists of 17 residues. Germline lookup yields CDR1 LNHDA and CDR2 SQIVND (reference sequence). Trimming removed 4 bases at V and 6 bases at J, with 21 bases between. The DNA for the CDR3 is TGTGCCAGTAGTAGGGAATACTCTCTAGCGAAGGCCGGGGAGCTGTTTTTT. Encoded protein: CASSREYSLAKAGELFF.

The chain joins TRBV28 to TRBJ1-2, with D tentatively TRBD1 (6 bases). The germline gives CDR1 MDHEN, CDR2 SYDVKM. The ends were cut back, 4 bases at V and 8 bases at J, with 11 bases in the middle. This CDR3 is 12 amino acids long. The CDR3 DNA is TGTGCCAGCAGTTCCGGACAGATGGGCTACACCTTC. This translates into CASSSGQMGYTF.

The V and J genes are TRBV10-3 and TRBJ2-1, with 10 positions matching TRBD2. Germline-derived CDR1 and CDR2 are ENHRY and SYGVKD. J gave up 7 bases and V 2 bases, and 14 bases lay outside the gene matches. The CDR3 sequence is 18 residues long. CDR3 region: CAISEPKTSGRALNEQFF. CDR3 coding DNA: TGTGCCATCAGTGAGCCGAAAACGAGCGGGAGGGCCCTGAATGAGCAGTTCTTC.

The chain joins TRBV6-5 to TRBJ1-2, with a weak D call TRBD1 (6 bases). There are 15 residues in the CDR3. In germline, CDR1 is MNHEY, CDR2 SVGAGI. Trimming stripped 7 bases from V and 2 bases from J, with 17 bases between. The CDR3 sequence: CASIRGTFVNYGYTF. The CDR3 DNA reads as TGTGCCAGCATCCGAGGGACATTTGTGAACTATGGCTACACCTTC.

The chain couples TRBV6-1 to TRBJ1-6; possibly TRBD1 for D (5 bases). The CDR3 runs 14 residues. CDR1 and CDR2 from the germline V gene are MNHNS and SASEGT. V was cut by 7 bases and J by 4 bases, with 11 bases left in between. CDR3 nucleotide sequence: TGTGCCAGCAAACTAGACAGTTATAATTCACCCCTCCACTTT. Its protein product is CASKLDSYNSPLHF.

The J gene is TRBJ2-3, the V gene TRBV5-1, with D possibly matching TRBD2 (6 bases). Germline lookup yields CDR1 SGHRS and CDR2 YFSETQ. The ends were cut back, 0 bases at V and 4 bases at J, with 15 bases in the middle. CDR3 length equals 16 residues. CDR3 sequence reads: CASSLGGGVGADTQYF. CDR3 in DNA: TGCGCCAGCAGCTTGGGAGGAGGGGTGGGCGCAGATACGCAGTATTTT.

V and J are TRBV30 and TRBJ2-5; possibly TRBD1 or TRBD2 for D (5 bases each). Germline V lookup: CDR1 GTSNPN, CDR2 SVGIG (reference sequence). Trimming took off 7 bases at V and 5 bases at J, with 17 bases between the two ends. There are 13 residues in the CDR3. This CDR3 is CASILGVGETQYF. CDR3 coding DNA: TGTGCCTCAATACTGGGGGTTGGGGAGACCCAGTACTTC.

This CDR3 is CASSFRDRLGGRANEQYF. As DNA, the CDR3 is TGTGCCAGCAGCTTCCGGGACAGGTTGGGCGGGAGGGCCAACGAGCAGTACTTC. The chain employs TRBV9 and TRBJ2-7, with a possible D match to TRBD2 (9 bases). Germline CDR1 is SGDLS and CDR2 is YYNGEE. V lost 4 bases and J 5 bases, leaving 28 bases between the germline ends. CDR3 length equals 18 residues.

The chain recombines TRBV12-5 with TRBJ1-3; D unresolved. Looked up from germline, CDR1 is LGHNT and CDR2 is FRNRAP. The CDR3 runs 11 residues. V was pared by 4 bases and J by 7 bases, with 5 bases between. The chain's CDR3 is CASGSGNTIYF. The CDR3, as DNA: TGTGCTAGTGGTTCGGGGAACACCATATATTTT.

The V gene is TRBV12-5, the J gene TRBJ1-2, with TRBD1 identical over 8 bases. The V segment lost 4 bases and the J segment 8 bases; nucleotides outside the gene matches: 9. Germline V lookup: CDR1 LGHNT, CDR2 FRNRAP. This CDR3 contains 14 residues. CDR3 nucleotide sequence: TGTGCTAGTGGTTCAACAGGGGGAGGAGGCGGCTACACCTTC. Translated: CASGSTGGGGGYTF.

CDR3 bases: TGCAGTGCTAGTGAGGGAGGGGATACGCAGTATTTT. Encoded protein: CSASEGGDTQYF. The V and J genes are TRBV20-1 and TRBJ2-3, with 7 bases aligning to TRBD2. This CDR3 has 12 residues. Per germline, CDR1 DFQATT and CDR2 SNEGSKA (reference sequence). V trimming: 3 bases; J trimming: 6 bases; junction bases outside the gene matches: 3.

In this sample, this clone turned up a few times. The chain uses TRBV7-8 and TRBJ1-2, with D unresolved. The CDR3 has 15 amino acids. Deletions cut 1 base from V and 4 bases from J, with 13 bases between. Germline lookup yields CDR1 SGHVS and CDR2 FQNEAQ. Here the CDR3 reads CASSLGADTFYGYTF. In DNA, the CDR3 is TGTGCCAGCAGCTTAGGGGCAGATACATTCTATGGCTACACCTTC.

This clone was seen only once. The chain combines TRBV24-1 with TRBJ1-2, with TRBD1 matching 7 bases. Per the germline V gene, CDR1 is KGHDR and CDR2 is SFDVKD. The junction had 8 bases not matched to a gene; V was cut back by 4 bases and J by 7 bases. The CDR3 length is 14 residues. CDR3 in DNA: TGTGCCACCAGTGACCCCAGAGGGGGCGCTGGCTACACCTTC. Amino acids: CATSDPRGGAGYTF.